The rows below give T cell receptor beta chains drawn from one sample of a study of OX40 agonist ivuxolimab in advanced cancers. Sequencing was performed with immunoSEQ multiplex PCR; in TCRdb, only in-frame clones are kept and a portion is missing. The repertoire holds approximately 70,000 clones, with 82% as singletons. The source material was CD4+ or CD8+ T cells sorted from blood, sampled in a trial of the OX40 agonist ivuxolimab. The receptors were sampled from an adult with an advanced solid tumor such as melanoma, head and neck, liver or kidney cancer. Each CDR3 is given with its conserved first and last residue. D genes are given only for firm matches. Size is omitted from some rows. Given values are once, few, many or a class for expanded clones.

TRBJ2-7 | TRBV11-2 | . | . | TGTGCCAGCTTAATGTCTTCGGCGTCGAACGAGCAGTACTTC | CASLMSSASNEQYF
TRBJ2-6 | TRBV5-6 | . | . | TGTGCCAGCAGCTTGGGGTACTCTGGGGCCAACGTCCTGACTTTC | CASSLGYSGANVLTF
TRBJ1-6 | TRBV2 | once | TRBD1 | TGTGCCAGCAGTTACAGGGGTGATAATTCACCCCTCCACTTT | CASSYRGDNSPLHF
TRBJ1-2 | TRBV30 | few | . | TGTGCCTGGAGTGCTACATGGAATCCCTATGGCTACACCTTC | CAWSATWNPYGYTF
TRBJ2-2 | TRBV9 | few | . | TGTGCCAGCAGCGTAGACCGGGCGGCGGCCGGGGAGCTGTTTTTT | CASSVDRAAAGELFF
TRBJ2-2 | TRBV5-1 | once | . | TGCGCCAGCAGCACCGAAATATCTAACACCGGGGAGCTGTTTTTT | CASSTEISNTGELFF
TRBJ1-5 | TRBV18 | . | . | TGTGCCAGCTCACCAGGGGCAGGCAATCAGCCCCAGCATTTT | CASSPGAGNQPQHF
TRBJ1-6 | TRBV5-1 | . | . | TGCGCCAGCAGCTGGGGGCGCGGACGGTATTCACCCCTCCACTTT | CASSWGRGRYSPLHF
TRBJ1-4 | TRBV7-2 | . | . | TGTGCCAGCAGCCTCCGTAGGGGTTTGGATAATGAAAAACTGTTTTTT | CASSLRRGLDNEKLFF
TRBJ1-3 | TRBV10-2 | . | . | TGCGCCAGCAAAACTCTATCGGGAAACACCATATATTTT | CASKTLSGNTIYF
TRBJ2-5 | TRBV19 | . | . | TGTGCCAGTAGTAGGTTGGGGATAGAGACCCAGTACTTC | CASSRLGIETQYF
TRBJ1-6 | TRBV7-9 | once | . | TGTGCCAGCAGCTTATCAGGGACGAATTCACCCCTCCACTTT | CASSLSGTNSPLHF
TRBJ2-3 | TRBV7-2 | once | TRBD2 | TGTGCCAGCAGCCAATTAGCGGGAGCGGGCACAGATACGCAGTATTTT | CASSQLAGAGTDTQYF
TRBJ2-7 | TRBV18 | . | . | TGTGCCAGCTCATCTCAGGGTATAGAGCAGTACTTC | CASSSQGIEQYF
TRBJ1-2 | TRBV7-2 | . | . | TGTGCCAGCAGCTTAGGACAGCCGTTATATGGCTACACCTTC | CASSLGQPLYGYTF
TRBJ2-1 | TRBV18 | once | . | TGTGCCAGCTCTCGGGGTTCGGGCGGCCGCGATGAGCAGTTCTTC | CASSRGSGGRDEQFF
TRBJ2-2 | TRBV5-1 | . | . | TGCGCCAGCGGTAAGGGGAGTACTACCGGGGAGCTGTTTTTT | CASGKGSTTGELFF
TRBJ2-7 | TRBV28 | once | TRBD2 | TGTGCCAGCAGTTTACTAGCGGGAGTCCGGGGAAGCTCCTACGAGCAGTACTTC | CASSLLAGVRGSSYEQYF
TRBJ2-5 | TRBV5-1 | . | . | TGCGCCAGCAGCCTAAGGGGTGGAGAGACCCAGTACTTC | CASSLRGGETQYF
TRBJ1-1 | TRBV18 | . | . | TGTGCCAGCTCACAGGGCCCCGCCACTGAAGCTTTCTTT | CASSQGPATEAFF
TRBJ1-5 | TRBV19 | . | . | TGTGCCAGTCGAACAGAAGGATTCAATCAGCCCCAGCATTTT | CASRTEGFNQPQHF
TRBJ1-2 | TRBV27 | . | . | TGTGCCAGCGGATACTCTGGTGGCTACACCTTC | CASGYSGGYTF
TRBJ1-5 | TRBV28 | few | . | TGTGCCAGCAGTTCAGAGCATCAGCCCCAGCATTTT | CASSSEHQPQHF
TRBJ2-5 | TRBV5-6 | . | TRBD2 | TGTGCCAGCAGCTTTGGTAGCGGGGGAGAGACCCAGTACTTC | CASSFGSGGETQYF
TRBJ2-3 | TRBV28 | . | . | TGTGCCAGCAGTACCGGGGGGCCCCGCACAGATACGCAGTATTTT | CASSTGGPRTDTQYF
TRBJ2-5 | TRBV4-3 | . | . | TGCGCCAGCAGCTTGCTAGGACTCAAAGAGACCCAGTACTTC | CASSLLGLKETQYF
TRBJ2-1 | TRBV7-9 | . | TRBD2 | TGTGCCAGCAGCTTCGGACTAGCGGGGTTGGGTGAGCAGTTCTTC | CASSFGLAGLGEQFF
TRBJ2-2 | TRBV5-1 | . | TRBD2 | TGCGCCAGCAGCCCCCGGGAGGGAACCGGGGAGCTGTTTTTT | CASSPREGTGELFF
TRBJ2-4 | TRBV6-1 | . | . | TGTGCCAGCAGTGAAGGGGCTAGCTTCGACGTAGCCAAAAACATTCAGTACTTC | CASSEGASFDVAKNIQYF
TRBJ1-5 | TRBV7-9 | . | . | TGTGCCAGCAGCTTAGCCCGGGGCCCCAATCAGCCCCAGCATTTT | CASSLARGPNQPQHF
TRBJ1-2 | TRBV7-2 | . | . | TGTGCCAGCAGCTTGGCCGCCATGGACATCTATGGCTACACCTTC | CASSLAAMDIYGYTF
TRBJ1-4 | TRBV4-1 | . | . | TGCGCCAGCAGCCAGAGCCGGGGTGAAAAACTGTTTTTT | CASSQSRGEKLFF
TRBJ2-1 | TRBV7-2 | . | . | TGTGCCAGCAGCCCCTGGGGGGATGAGCAGTTCTTC | CASSPWGDEQFF
TRBJ1-1 | TRBV7-6 | . | . | TGTGCCAGCAGCTTGGCCCGAGGACAGCCAGCTTTCTTT | CASSLARGQPAFF